This T cell receptor beta chain was identified during a study of blood T cell repertoires in COVID-19. Study as a whole: COVID-19 samples collected from the United States, Italy and Spain covered acute and convalescent phases. Sources were T cells, B-cell-depleted T cells, or PBMCs; the material itself was cDNA or gDNA.

In the study's own analysis: Cell counts per sample came from amplifying reference gene primers. Assay: immunoSEQ multiplex PCR; the TCRdb copy retains only in-frame clones and omits some. That table is the source of V, J and clone size, and D and trimming were worked out from the DNA. The table has about 120,000 clones, more than 70% seen once. Sequenced input: peripheral blood. This clonotype was obtained from a human donor in a cohort sampled during active COVID-19.

The DNA of the CDR3 is TGTGCCAGCAGTTACGGGCTAGCGGACTCCTACGAGCAGTACTTC. Translated: CASSYGLADSYEQYF. The V gene is TRBV6-5, the J gene TRBJ2-7; 7 nucleotides agree with TRBD2. CDR3 length: 15 amino acids. Trimming at V came to 2 bases and at J to 0 bases, leaving 4 bases not matched to a gene. Per germline, CDR1 MNHEY and CDR2 SVGAGI.